This T cell receptor beta chain was profiled in a study of shared clonotypes between healthy human individuals. Study conclusions and caveats: Rarefaction showed sorted-subset sequencing was incomplete despite large depth.

As to this clone: Its specificity is not known.

TCRdb's table, derived via immunoSEQ multiplex PCR, lists solely in-frame clones and lacks some. There are 2 million to 2.5 million clones in the sample; roughly 95% occur only once, and more than 0.1% lies in the top ten. The sample taken for sequencing was naive CD4+ T cells sorted from blood. As to subset: CD45RA+ positively selected. This clonotype was sampled from a man between 18 and 35 years old in good health.

The CDR3 sequence: CASNQGTEAFF. The CDR3 DNA follows: TGTGCCAGCAACCAGGGCACTGAAGCTTTCTTT. The chain links TRBV2 to TRBJ1-1; weak D call: TRBD1 (5 bases). CDR3 length: 11 amino acids. V shed 7 bases and J shed 4 bases, with 7 bases lying between them. Germline loops: CDR1 SNHLY, CDR2 FYNNEI.